The sequence of this T cell receptor (beta chain) was determined in a study of blood T cell repertoires in COVID-19. Unmatched junction bases numbered 5, after V lost 3 bases and J lost 1 base. The CDR3 consists of 15 residues. CDR1 is SNHLY and CDR2 is FYNNEI in the germline V gene. Authors' processing steps: Amplification from reference gene primers served as the basis for estimated nucleated cell counts. Only in-frame clones appear in the TCRdb table, and some are missing; sequencing was by immunoSEQ multiplex PCR. Clonal size and the V and J genes are those of that table, whereas D and trimming came from the DNA. The table has over 150,000 clones, 90% seen once.

What was sequenced was peripheral blood. The receptor was derived from a man aged 45-65 years with acute or convalescent COVID-19. The rearrangement links TRBV2 to TRBJ1-1; 7 bases match TRBD1. The CDR3: CASSDTGAWNTEAFF. The CDR3 nucleotides read TGTGCCAGCAGTGATACAGGGGCATGGAACACTGAAGCTTTCTTT.